A selection of T cell receptor beta chains follows, all from one sample in a study of shared clonotypes between healthy human individuals. The table came from immunoSEQ multiplex PCR; TCRdb's copy has only in-frame clones and leaves some out. The sample carries some 89,000 clones, about 68% recorded once. Sequencing was done on a sample of memory CD8+ T cells sorted from blood. Receptors were obtained from a man in his thirties or forties in good health. CDR3s include the opening cysteine and the closing phenylalanine or tryptophan. The D gene is left open where the match is weak. Clone size is given for some rows only: seen once, a few or many times, or a class if the clone is expanded.

clone_size | cdr3_length | j_call | v_call | d_call | cdr3_aa | cdr3_nt
NA | 13 | TRBJ2-1 | TRBV18 | NA | CASSPIEYNEQFF | TGTGCCAGCTCACCCATCGAATACAATGAGCAGTTCTTC
NA | 14 | TRBJ2-1 | TRBV27 | TRBD1 | CASRLTGGFDEQFF | TGTGCCAGCAGGCTCACAGGGGGGTTCGATGAGCAGTTCTTC
NA | 15 | TRBJ2-3 | TRBV11-2 | NA | CASSLFVQGTDTQYF | TGTGCCAGCAGCTTATTTGTCCAGGGCACAGATACGCAGTATTTT
NA | 14 | TRBJ1-1 | TRBV7-8 | TRBD1 | CASSTGQLNTEAFF | TGTGCCAGCAGCACGGGACAGTTGAACACTGAAGCTTTCTTT
many | 16 | TRBJ1-2 | TRBV7-8 | NA | CASSQINRQSSDGYTF | TGTGCCAGCAGCCAAATAAACCGACAGTCCTCAGATGGCTACACCTTC
NA | 14 | TRBJ2-2 | TRBV11-2 | TRBD2 | CASSLGGRAGELFF | TGTGCCAGCAGCTTAGGCGGGAGGGCCGGGGAGCTGTTTTTT
NA | 16 | TRBJ2-1 | TRBV7-3 | TRBD1 | CASSPKDRVLYNEQFF | TGTGCCAGCAGCCCAAAAGACAGGGTTCTCTACAATGAGCAGTTCTTC
once | 20 | TRBJ2-1 | TRBV27 | TRBD2 | CASRPNTPTSGSLLGNEQFF | TGTGCCAGCAGGCCTAACACTCCGACTAGCGGGAGTCTTTTAGGGAATGAGCAGTTCTTC
few | 15 | TRBJ2-1 | TRBV19 | TRBD2 | CASSEWASGIYEQFF | TGTGCCAGTAGTGAGTGGGCTAGCGGGATTTATGAGCAGTTCTTC
once | 14 | TRBJ2-3 | TRBV9 | NA | CASSVYGSTDTQYF | TGTGCCAGCAGCGTTTACGGGAGCACAGATACGCAGTATTTT
NA | 16 | TRBJ2-1 | TRBV25-1 | NA | CASSERRERIYNEQFF | TGTGCCAGCAGTGAACGGAGGGAGAGAATATACAATGAGCAGTTCTTC
NA | 12 | TRBJ2-7 | TRBV2 | NA | CASSSYTYEQYF | TGTGCCAGCAGTTCCTATACCTACGAGCAGTACTTC
NA | 16 | TRBJ2-7 | TRBV7-9 | NA | CASSLLSNSPIYEQYF | TGTGCCAGCAGCTTATTATCCAACAGTCCAATCTACGAGCAGTACTTC
once | 16 | TRBJ2-7 | TRBV27 | TRBD1 | CASSSDRVTGIHEQYF | TGTGCCAGCAGTTCCGACCGGGTGACAGGGATCCACGAGCAGTACTTC
NA | 15 | TRBJ2-7 | TRBV7-9 | NA | CASSRWTGSWYEQYF | TGTGCCAGCAGCCGATGGACCGGGAGCTGGTACGAGCAGTACTTC
NA | 14 | TRBJ2-5 | TRBV5-5 | TRBD2 | CASSFSSGKETQYF | TGTGCCAGCAGCTTCTCCAGCGGGAAGGAGACCCAGTACTTC
NA | 13 | TRBJ2-7 | TRBV7-3 | NA | CASSLPSSYEQYF | TGTGCCAGCAGCTTGCCTAGCTCCTACGAGCAGTACTTC
NA | 15 | TRBJ2-7 | TRBV7-9 | NA | CASSSPTAHPYEQYF | TGTGCCAGCAGCTCCCCTACGGCCCACCCCTACGAGCAGTACTTC
few | 15 | TRBJ1-5 | TRBV27 | NA | CASSPRLGPSTPQHF | TGTGCCAGCAGTCCACGACTGGGGCCATCAACGCCCCAGCATTTT
once | 15 | TRBJ2-3 | TRBV11-1 | TRBD2 | CASTLRTSGFDTQYF | TGTGCCAGCACCCTGAGGACTAGCGGGTTCGATACGCAGTATTTT
NA | 12 | TRBJ1-1 | TRBV5-5 | NA | CASSLGFAEAFF | TGTGCCAGCAGCTTGGGTTTCGCTGAAGCTTTCTTT
NA | 18 | TRBJ1-5 | TRBV25-1 | NA | CASSERTMDRDSNQPQHF | TGTGCCAGCAGTGAACGGACAATGGATCGTGATAGCAATCAGCCCCAGCATTTT
NA | 13 | TRBJ2-3 | TRBV7-8 | NA | CASSLALTDTQYF | TGTGCCAGCAGCTTGGCCCTCACAGATACGCAGTATTTT
NA | 15 | TRBJ1-5 | TRBV6-1 | TRBD1 | CASSEGTGAHQPQHF | TGTGCCAGCAGTGAAGGAACAGGGGCACATCAGCCCCAGCATTTT
NA | 15 | TRBJ1-1 | TRBV19 | TRBD1 | CASSSGQGARTEAFF | TGTGCCAGTAGCTCGGGACAGGGGGCGCGGACTGAAGCTTTCTTT
many | 15 | TRBJ1-2 | TRBV19 | NA | CASSIFFGALGGYTF | TGTGCCAGTAGTATTTTCTTCGGGGCCCTGGGTGGCTACACCTTC
NA | 13 | TRBJ2-4 | TRBV18 | TRBD1 | CASSPDRVNIQYF | TGTGCCAGCTCACCAGACAGGGTAAACATTCAGTACTTC
NA | 15 | TRBJ1-2 | TRBV2 | NA | CASSGYGGTNYGYTF | TGTGCCAGCAGTGGATATGGAGGGACTAACTATGGCTACACCTTC
NA | 14 | TRBJ2-7 | TRBV5-3 | NA | CASSSAVGAHEQYF | TGTGCCAGCAGCTCCGCAGTGGGGGCCCACGAGCAGTACTTC
NA | 16 | TRBJ2-3 | TRBV9 | TRBD1 | CASSARLGQGADTQYF | TGTGCCAGCAGCGCGAGATTGGGACAGGGGGCAGATACGCAGTATTTT
NA | 14 | TRBJ2-1 | TRBV29-1 | NA | CSVEVGPAYNEQFF | TGCAGCGTTGAAGTGGGGCCTGCCTACAATGAGCAGTTCTTC
NA | 15 | TRBJ1-1 | TRBV28 | NA | CASSPRGRYGTEAFF | TGTGCCAGCAGTCCGCGAGGGAGGTATGGCACTGAAGCTTTCTTT
NA | 13 | TRBJ2-7 | TRBV7-9 | NA | CASSFEAPYEQYF | TGTGCCAGCAGCTTTGAGGCCCCCTACGAGCAGTACTTC
NA | 13 | TRBJ2-1 | TRBV5-1 | NA | CASSLGTRERRFF | TGCGCCAGCAGCTTGGGTACTAGGGAGCGGCGGTTCTTC
NA | 11 | TRBJ2-7 | TRBV28 | NA | CASSLRYEQYF | TGTGCCAGCAGTTTGCGGTACGAGCAGTACTTC
few | 14 | TRBJ2-3 | TRBV13 | NA | CASSLMAFTDTQYF | TGTGCCAGCAGCTTAATGGCCTTCACAGATACGCAGTATTTT
many | 12 | TRBJ2-1 | TRBV28 | NA | CASGQSYNEQFF | TGTGCCAGCGGACAGAGCTACAATGAGCAGTTCTTC
NA | 15 | TRBJ2-1 | TRBV9 | TRBD2 | CASSDYSGVYNEQFF | TGTGCCAGCAGCGATTATAGCGGGGTCTACAATGAGCAGTTCTTC
few | 16 | TRBJ2-7 | TRBV7-9 | TRBD1 | CASSLASGTGVFEQYF | TGTGCCAGCAGCTTGGCCTCGGGGACAGGAGTCTTTGAGCAGTACTTC
many | 14 | TRBJ2-7 | TRBV9 | NA | CASSVVPSSYEQYF | TGTGCCAGCAGCGTAGTCCCCAGCTCCTACGAGCAGTACTTC
few | 14 | TRBJ1-3 | TRBV15 | NA | CATSRDHKRNTIYF | TGTGCCACCAGCAGAGATCATAAAAGAAACACCATATATTTT
NA | 13 | TRBJ2-2 | TRBV4-1 | NA | CATPQKGSWELFF | TGCGCCACCCCCCAAAAGGGGAGCTGGGAGCTGTTTTTT